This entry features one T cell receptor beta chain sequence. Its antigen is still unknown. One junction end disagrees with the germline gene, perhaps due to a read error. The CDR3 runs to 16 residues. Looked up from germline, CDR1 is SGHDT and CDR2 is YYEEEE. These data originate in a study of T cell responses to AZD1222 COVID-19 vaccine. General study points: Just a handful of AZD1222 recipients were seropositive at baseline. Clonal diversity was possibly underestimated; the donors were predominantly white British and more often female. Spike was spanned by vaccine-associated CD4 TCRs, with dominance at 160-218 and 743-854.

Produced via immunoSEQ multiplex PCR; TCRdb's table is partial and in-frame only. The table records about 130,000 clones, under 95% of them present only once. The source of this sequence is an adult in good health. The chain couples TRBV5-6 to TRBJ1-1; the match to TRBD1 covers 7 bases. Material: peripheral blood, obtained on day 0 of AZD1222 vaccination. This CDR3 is CASSVMPQGKNAEAFF. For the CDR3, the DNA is TGTGCCAGCAGCGTCATGCCACAGGGGAAGAACGCTGAAGCTTTCTTT.